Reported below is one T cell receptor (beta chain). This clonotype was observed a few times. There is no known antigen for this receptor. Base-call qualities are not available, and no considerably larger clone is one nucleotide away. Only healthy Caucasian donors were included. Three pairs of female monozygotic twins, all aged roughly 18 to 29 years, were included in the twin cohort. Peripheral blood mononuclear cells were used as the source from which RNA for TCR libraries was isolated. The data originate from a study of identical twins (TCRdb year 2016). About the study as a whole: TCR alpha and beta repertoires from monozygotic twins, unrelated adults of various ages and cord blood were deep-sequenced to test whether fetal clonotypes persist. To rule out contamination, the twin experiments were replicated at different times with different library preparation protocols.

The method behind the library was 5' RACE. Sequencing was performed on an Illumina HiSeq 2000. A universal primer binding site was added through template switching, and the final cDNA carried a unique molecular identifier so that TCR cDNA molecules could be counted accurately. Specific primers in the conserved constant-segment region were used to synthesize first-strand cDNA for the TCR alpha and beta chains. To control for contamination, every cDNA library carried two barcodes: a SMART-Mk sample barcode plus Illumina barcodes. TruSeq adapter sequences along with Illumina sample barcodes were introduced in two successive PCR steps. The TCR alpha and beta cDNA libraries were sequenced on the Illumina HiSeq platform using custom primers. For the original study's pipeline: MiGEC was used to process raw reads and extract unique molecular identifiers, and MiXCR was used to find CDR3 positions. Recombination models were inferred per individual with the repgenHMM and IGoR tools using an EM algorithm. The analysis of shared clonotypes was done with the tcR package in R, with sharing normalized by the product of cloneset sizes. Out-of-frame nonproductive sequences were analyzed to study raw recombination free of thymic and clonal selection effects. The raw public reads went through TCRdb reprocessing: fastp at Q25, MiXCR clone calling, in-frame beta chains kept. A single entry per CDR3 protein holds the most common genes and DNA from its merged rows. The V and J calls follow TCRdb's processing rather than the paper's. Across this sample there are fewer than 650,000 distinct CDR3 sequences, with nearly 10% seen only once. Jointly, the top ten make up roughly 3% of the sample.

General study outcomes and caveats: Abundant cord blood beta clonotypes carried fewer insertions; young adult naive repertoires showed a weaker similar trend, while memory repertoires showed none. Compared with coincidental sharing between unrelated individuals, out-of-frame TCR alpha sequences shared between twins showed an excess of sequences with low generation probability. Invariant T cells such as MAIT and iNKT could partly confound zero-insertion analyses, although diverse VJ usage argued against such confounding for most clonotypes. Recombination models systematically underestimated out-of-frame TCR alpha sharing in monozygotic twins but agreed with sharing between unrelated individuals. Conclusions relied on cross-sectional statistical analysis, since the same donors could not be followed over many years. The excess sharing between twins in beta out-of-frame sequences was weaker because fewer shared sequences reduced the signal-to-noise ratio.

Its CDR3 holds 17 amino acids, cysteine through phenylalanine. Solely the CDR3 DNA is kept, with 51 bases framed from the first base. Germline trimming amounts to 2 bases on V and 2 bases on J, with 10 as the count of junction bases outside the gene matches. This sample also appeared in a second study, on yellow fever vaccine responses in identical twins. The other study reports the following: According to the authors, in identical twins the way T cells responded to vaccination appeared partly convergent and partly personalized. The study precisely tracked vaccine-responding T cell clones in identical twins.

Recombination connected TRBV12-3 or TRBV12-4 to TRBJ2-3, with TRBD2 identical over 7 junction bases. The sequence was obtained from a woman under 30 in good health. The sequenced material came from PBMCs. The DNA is TGTGCCAGCAGTTTAAGGGCGGGAGCTGCACACACAGATACGCAGTATTTT. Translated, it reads CASSLRAGAAHTDTQYF.